The T cell receptor beta chain under discussion was sequenced for a study of T cell repertoires in cytomegalovirus infection. Overall study findings and caveats: The cumulative frequency of public TCR beta families distinguished individuals who carried CMV together with the relevant HLA.

TCRdb re-derived calls from the reads in MiXCR, one entry per CDR3 protein. The sample lists hundreds of thousands of distinct CDR3 sequences; about 17% were seen once. Concerning this clonotype: Antigen unknown.

The material sequenced was PBMCs. The receptor comes from a human donor in good health (CMV status not recorded). Some clones in this sample may be carry-over from other donors' samples.

CDR3 bases: TGTGCCAGCAGTTTACCGCTGGTGCAGGGATGGGATTCACCCCTCCACTTT. This translates into CASSLPLVQGWDSPLHF. The V and J genes are TRBV28 and TRBJ1-6, with D possibly TRBD1 on 5 matching bases. Deletions cut 2 bases from V and 8 bases from J, with 19 bases between. This CDR3 has 17 residues. Per germline, CDR1 MDHEN and CDR2 SYDVKM.